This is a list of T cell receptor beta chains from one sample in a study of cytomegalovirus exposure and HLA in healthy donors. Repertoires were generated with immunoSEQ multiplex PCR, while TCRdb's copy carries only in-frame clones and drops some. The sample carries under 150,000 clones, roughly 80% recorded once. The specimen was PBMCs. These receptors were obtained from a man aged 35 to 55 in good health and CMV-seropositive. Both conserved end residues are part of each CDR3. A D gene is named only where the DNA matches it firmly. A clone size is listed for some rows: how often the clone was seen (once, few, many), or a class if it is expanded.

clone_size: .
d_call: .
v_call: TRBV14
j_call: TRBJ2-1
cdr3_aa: CASSQDGGGLRAYNEQFF
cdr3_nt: TGTGCCAGCAGCCAAGATGGCGGCGGGTTAAGGGCCTACAATGAGCAGTTCTTC

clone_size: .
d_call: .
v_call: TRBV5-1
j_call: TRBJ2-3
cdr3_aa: CASSLPSGFPPSTDTQYF
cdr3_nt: TGCGCCAGCAGCTTGCCGTCAGGATTTCCACCTAGCACAGATACGCAGTATTTT

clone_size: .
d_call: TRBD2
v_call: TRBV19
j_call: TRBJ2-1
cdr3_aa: CASSIGLAGLQGNEQFF
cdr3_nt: TGTGCCAGTAGTATCGGACTAGCGGGATTACAGGGGAATGAGCAGTTCTTC

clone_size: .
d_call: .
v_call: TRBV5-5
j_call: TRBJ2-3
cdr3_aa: CASSSIVADTQYF
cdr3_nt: TGTGCCAGCAGCTCGATAGTCGCAGATACGCAGTATTTT

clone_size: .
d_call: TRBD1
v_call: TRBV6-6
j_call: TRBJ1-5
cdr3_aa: CASRMDREGLRQPQHF
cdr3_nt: TGTGCCAGCAGAATGGACAGGGAGGGATTAAGACAGCCCCAGCATTTT

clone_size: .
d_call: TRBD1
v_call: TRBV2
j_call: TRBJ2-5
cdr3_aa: CASEPDRTVEETQYF
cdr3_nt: TGTGCCAGCGAACCGGACAGGACAGTTGAGGAGACCCAGTACTTC

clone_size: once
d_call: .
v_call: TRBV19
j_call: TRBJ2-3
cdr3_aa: CASSIASPWQDTDTQYF
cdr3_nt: TGTGCCAGTAGTATAGCCAGTCCGTGGCAGGACACAGATACGCAGTATTTT

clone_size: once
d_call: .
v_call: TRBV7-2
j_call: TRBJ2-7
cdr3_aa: CASSKGDGPYEQYF
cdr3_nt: TGTGCCAGCAGCAAGGGGGACGGACCCTACGAGCAGTACTTC

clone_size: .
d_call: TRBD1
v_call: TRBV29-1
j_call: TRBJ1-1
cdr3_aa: CSVTTGGEGEAFF
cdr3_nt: TGCAGCGTTACGACAGGGGGTGAAGGTGAAGCTTTCTTT

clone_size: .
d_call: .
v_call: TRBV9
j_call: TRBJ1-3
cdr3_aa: CASSVEHGNTIYF
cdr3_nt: TGTGCCAGTAGCGTAGAACACGGAAACACCATATATTTT

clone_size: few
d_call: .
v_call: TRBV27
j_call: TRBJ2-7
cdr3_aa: CASSTARDIPYEQYF
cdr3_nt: TGTGCCAGCAGTACAGCCCGGGACATCCCCTACGAGCAGTACTTC

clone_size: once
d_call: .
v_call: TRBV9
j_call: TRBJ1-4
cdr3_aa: CASSPTATNEKLFF
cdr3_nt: TGTGCCAGCAGCCCGACAGCAACTAATGAAAAACTGTTTTTT

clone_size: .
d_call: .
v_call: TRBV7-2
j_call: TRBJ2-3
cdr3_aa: CASSLSGGTDTQYF
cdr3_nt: TGTGCCAGCAGCTTAAGCGGTGGGACAGATACGCAGTATTTT

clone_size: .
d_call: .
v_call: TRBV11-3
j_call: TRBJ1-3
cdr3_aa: CASSFSLTAGNTIYF
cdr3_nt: TGTGCCAGCAGCTTTTCACTGACAGCTGGAAACACCATATATTTT

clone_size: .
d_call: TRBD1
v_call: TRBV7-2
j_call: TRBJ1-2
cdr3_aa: CASSPPGTGRYANYGYTF
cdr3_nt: TGTGCCAGCAGCCCGCCCGGGACAGGGCGATACGCTAACTATGGCTACACCTTC

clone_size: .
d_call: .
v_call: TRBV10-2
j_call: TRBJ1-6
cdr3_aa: CASSDVGRDSPLHF
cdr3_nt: TGCGCCAGCAGTGACGTGGGGCGCGATTCACCCCTCCACTTT

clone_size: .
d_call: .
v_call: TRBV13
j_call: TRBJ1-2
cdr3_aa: CASSLGISASGKMVEGYTF
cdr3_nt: TGTGCCAGCAGCTTAGGGATATCGGCGTCAGGGAAGATGGTGGAAGGCTACACCTTC

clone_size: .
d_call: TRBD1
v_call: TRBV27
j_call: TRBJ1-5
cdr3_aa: CASSPGQVNQPQHF
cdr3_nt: TGTGCCAGCAGTCCCGGACAGGTTAATCAGCCCCAGCATTTT

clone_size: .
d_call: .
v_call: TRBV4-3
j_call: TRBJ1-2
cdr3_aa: CASSQPGVGQNYGYTF
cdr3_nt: TGCGCCAGCAGCCAACCAGGGGTAGGACAGAACTATGGCTACACCTTC

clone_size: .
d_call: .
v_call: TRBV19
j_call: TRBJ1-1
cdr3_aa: CATTSSGYTEAFF
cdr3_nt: TGTGCCACCACCTCTTCCGGGTACACTGAAGCTTTCTTT

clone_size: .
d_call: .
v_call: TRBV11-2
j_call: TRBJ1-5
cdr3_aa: CASSLGQNYNQPQHF
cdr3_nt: TGTGCCAGCAGCTTAGGACAGAATTACAATCAGCCCCAGCATTTT

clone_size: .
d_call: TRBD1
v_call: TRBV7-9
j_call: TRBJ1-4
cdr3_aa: CASSPGQAINEKLFF
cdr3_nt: TGTGCCAGCAGTCCAGGACAGGCTATTAATGAAAAACTGTTTTTT

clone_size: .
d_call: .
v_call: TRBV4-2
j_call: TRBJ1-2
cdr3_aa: CASSQEGSRDTDGYTF
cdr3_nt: TGTGCCAGCAGCCAAGAGGGCAGCAGGGATACAGATGGCTACACCTTC

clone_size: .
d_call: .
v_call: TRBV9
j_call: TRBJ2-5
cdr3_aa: CASSMNRVSGETQYF
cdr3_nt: TGTGCCAGCAGCATGAACAGGGTTTCGGGGGAGACCCAGTACTTC

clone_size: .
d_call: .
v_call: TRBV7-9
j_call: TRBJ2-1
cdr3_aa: CAFRENEQFF
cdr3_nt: TGTGCCTTTCGAGAGAATGAGCAGTTCTTC

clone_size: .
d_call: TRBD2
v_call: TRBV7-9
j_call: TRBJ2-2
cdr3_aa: CAPGGGEVTGELFF
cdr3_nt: TGTGCCCCTGGGGGGGGAGAGGTGACCGGGGAGCTGTTTTTT

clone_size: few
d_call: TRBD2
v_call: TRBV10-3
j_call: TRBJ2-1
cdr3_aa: CAISESGGGRGNEQFF
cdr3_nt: TGTGCCATCAGTGAGTCTGGCGGGGGAAGAGGTAATGAGCAGTTCTTC

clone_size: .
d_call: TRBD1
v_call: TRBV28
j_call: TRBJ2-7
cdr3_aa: CASRRPRDRGYEQYF
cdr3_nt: TGTGCCAGCAGACGCCCTAGGGACAGGGGCTACGAGCAGTACTTC

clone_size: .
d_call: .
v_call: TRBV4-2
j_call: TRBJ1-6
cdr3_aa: CASSRSSYNSPLHF
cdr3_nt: TGTGCCAGCAGCAGGAGCTCCTATAATTCCCCCCTCCACTTT

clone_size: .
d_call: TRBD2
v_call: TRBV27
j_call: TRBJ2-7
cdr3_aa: CASSLYSGTPLLYEQYF
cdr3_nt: TGTGCCAGCAGTCTTTATAGCGGGACCCCTCTTCTATACGAGCAGTACTTC

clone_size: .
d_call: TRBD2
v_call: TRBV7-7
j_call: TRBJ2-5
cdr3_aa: CASSDSGEETQYF
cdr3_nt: TGTGCTAGCAGCGACAGCGGGGAAGAGACCCAGTACTTC

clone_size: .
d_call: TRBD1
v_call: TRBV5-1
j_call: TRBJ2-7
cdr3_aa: CASSFIQGASYEQYF
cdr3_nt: TGCGCCAGCAGCTTTATACAGGGGGCCTCCTACGAGCAGTACTTC

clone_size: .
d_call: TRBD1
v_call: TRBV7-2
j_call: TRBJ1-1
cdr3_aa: CASSLVPTGAINTEAFF
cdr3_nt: TGTGCCAGCAGCTTAGTCCCGACAGGGGCTATCAACACTGAAGCTTTCTTT

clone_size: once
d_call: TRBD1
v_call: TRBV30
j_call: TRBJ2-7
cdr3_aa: CAWSGTGSRHEQYF
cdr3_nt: TGTGCCTGGAGCGGGACAGGGTCTCGCCACGAGCAGTACTTC

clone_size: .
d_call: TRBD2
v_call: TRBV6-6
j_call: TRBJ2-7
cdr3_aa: CASSDQGLAGDEQYF
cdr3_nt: TGTGCCAGCAGCGATCAGGGACTAGCGGGAGACGAGCAGTACTTC

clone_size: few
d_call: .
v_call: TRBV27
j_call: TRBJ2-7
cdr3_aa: CASSLSSPSYEQYF
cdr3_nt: TGTGCCAGCAGTTTATCAAGCCCCTCCTACGAGCAGTACTTC

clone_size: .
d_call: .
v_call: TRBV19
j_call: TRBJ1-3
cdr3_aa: CASSPGTFFSGNTIYF
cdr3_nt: TGTGCCAGTAGTCCCGGGACATTCTTCTCTGGAAACACCATATATTTT

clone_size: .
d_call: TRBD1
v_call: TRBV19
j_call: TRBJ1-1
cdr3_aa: CASNSLRDRGSPEAFF
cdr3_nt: TGTGCCAGTAATAGCCTCCGGGACAGGGGGTCCCCTGAAGCTTTCTTT

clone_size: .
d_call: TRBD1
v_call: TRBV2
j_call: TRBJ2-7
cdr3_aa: CASSPDRGPSYEQYF
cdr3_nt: TGTGCCAGCAGTCCCGACAGGGGGCCTTCCTACGAGCAGTACTTC

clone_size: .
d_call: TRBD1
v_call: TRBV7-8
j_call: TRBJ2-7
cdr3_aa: CASSQWTGKYEQYF
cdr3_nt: TGTGCCAGCAGCCAATGGACAGGGAAGTACGAGCAGTACTTC